These 26 T cell receptor beta chains originate from one sample sequenced in a study of monozygotic twins with inflammatory bowel disease. TCRdb re-analyzed the 5' RACE reads; it lists each CDR3 protein once, without DNA. The table lists approximately 380,000 distinct CDR3 sequences, with approximately 2.8% in the top ten. The specimen sequenced was blood. These receptors all stem from a human donor with ulcerative colitis or Crohn's disease, or a healthy co-twin of an affected twin (not recorded which).

V and J are TRBV7-2 and TRBJ2-5. Germline lookup yields CDR1 SGHTA and CDR2 FQGNSA. This CDR3 spans 12 amino acids. CDR3 protein: CASSFRSETQYF.

The CDR3 sequence is CASSFLRGANTGELFF. The gene calls are TRBV7-2 and TRBJ2-2; without DNA, the TCRdb call of TRBD1 cannot be checked. Germline V CDR1 and CDR2: SGHTA, FQGNSA. This CDR3 contains 16 residues.

The chain is built from TRBV11-2 and TRBJ1-1; TCRdb lists TRBD1, though no DNA is available to test this call. The CDR3 covers 16 residues. Germline assignment: CDR1 SGHAT and CDR2 FQNNGV. The CDR3 loop is CASSLRTGGLNTEAFF.

This chain connects TRBV6-5 to TRBJ2-5; the D call of TRBD1 rests on TCRdb alone, since no DNA is present to check it. In germline, CDR1 is MNHEY, CDR2 SVGAGI. CDR3 length equals 14 residues. Here the CDR3 reads CASSYSQGQETQYF.

The V call is TRBV20-1, the J call TRBJ1-4. Germline lookup yields CDR1 DFQATT and CDR2 SNEGSKA (reference sequence). The CDR3 runs to 17 residues. The CDR3 spells CSASGAVSRVANEKLFF.

V usage is TRBV7-2 and J usage is TRBJ2-5; the D call of TRBD1 rests on TCRdb alone, since no DNA is present to check it. From germline, CDR1 is SGHTA and CDR2 FQGNSA. This CDR3 comprises 16 residues. CDR3 in amino acids: CASSFIPFPAQETQYF.

The V call is TRBV12-3 or TRBV12-4, the J call TRBJ2-7; TCRdb gives TRBD1 as the D gene, but with no DNA this cannot be confirmed. This CDR3 has 14 amino acids. CDR3 sequence reads: CASSNPGGGYEQYF.

The chain combines TRBV7-2 with TRBJ1-1; TCRdb gives TRBD1 as the D gene, but with no DNA this cannot be confirmed. The CDR3 runs to 16 residues. CDR1 and CDR2 from the germline V gene are SGHTA and FQGNSA. The CDR3 reads CASSPHWTAQNTEAFF.

This chain links TRBV4-1 with TRBJ2-7. The CDR3 consists of 13 residues. Germline V gene lookup returns CDR1 MGHRA and CDR2 YSYEKL. The CDR3 loop is CASSRGDLDEQYF.

The rearrangement uses TRBV5-1 and TRBJ2-7. The CDR3 spans 14 residues. Looked up from germline, CDR1 is SGHRS and CDR2 is YFSETQ. CDR3 sequence: CASSLADSSYEQYF.

V and J are TRBV20-1 and TRBJ2-7; no DNA is available, so the TRBD1 call from TCRdb remains unchecked. Germline V lookup: CDR1 DFQATT, CDR2 SNEGSKA (reference sequence). The CDR3 sequence is 15 residues long. The CDR3: CSAISPGQGSYEQYF.

The J gene is TRBJ2-7, the V gene TRBV11-2; TCRdb selects TRBD1, and the lack of DNA leaves this call unchecked. This CDR3 comprises 18 residues. Germline values: CDR1 SGHAT, CDR2 FQNNGV. CDR3 protein: CASSLTLGKGTGPYEQYF.

The CDR3 spells CSVGGRVGDTEAFF. The chain has TRBV29-1 and TRBJ1-1. CDR1 SQVTM and CDR2 ANQGSEA come from the germline V gene. The CDR3 has 14 amino acids.

The chain employs TRBV7-3 and TRBJ2-1; TCRdb gives TRBD2 as the D gene, but with no DNA this cannot be confirmed. Germline-derived CDR1 and CDR2 are SGHTA and FQGTGA. This CDR3 spans 16 amino acids. The CDR3 sequence is CASSPRIAGGHNEQFF.

The genes are TRBV7-6 and TRBJ2-5; no DNA is available, so the TRBD1 call from TCRdb remains unchecked. Per the germline V gene, CDR1 is SGHVS and CDR2 is FNYEAQ. The CDR3 contains 14 residues. The CDR3 protein is CASSLFQGQETQYF.

The chain is built from TRBV6-2 or TRBV6-3 and TRBJ2-4; TCRdb names TRBD2, which stays unverified in the absence of DNA. Germline values: CDR1 MNHEY, CDR2 SVGEGT. This CDR3 is 17 amino acids long. The CDR3 protein is CASSYSHSSGPVNIQYF.

The gene calls are TRBV27 and TRBJ1-6; TCRdb lists TRBD1, though no DNA is available to test this call. Germline values: CDR1 MNHEY, CDR2 SMNVEV (reference sequence). The CDR3 has 16 residues. The CDR3 loop is CASSSYGTENNSPLHF.

The chain recombines TRBV15 with TRBJ2-7; TCRdb returns TRBD1, unconfirmable since there is no DNA. Germline CDR1 reads LNHNV; CDR2 reads YYDKDF (reference sequence). CDR3 length: 14 residues. The chain's CDR3 is CATSRDFDRYEQYF.

The chain joins TRBV5-6 to TRBJ2-7; TCRdb calls TRBD1, which cannot be checked without DNA. Germline V CDR1 and CDR2: SGHDT, YYEEEE. The CDR3 has 14 residues. This chain's CDR3 is CASSSYRGDHEQYF.

The rearrangement joins TRBV9 to TRBJ2-3; the TCRdb D gene call, TRBD2, has no DNA to confirm it. In germline, CDR1 is SGDLS, CDR2 YYNGEE. This CDR3 has 19 amino acids. CDR3 sequence: CASSAQPSGLAGDFDTQYF.

The V call is TRBV12-3 or TRBV12-4, the J call TRBJ1-6. CDR3 length equals 14 residues. The CDR3 sequence: CASSLGSVNSPLHF.

This chain joins TRBV5-1 and TRBJ2-3; TCRdb designates TRBD1, a call that cannot be tested without DNA. Germline V gives CDR1 SGHRS, CDR2 YFSETQ. This CDR3 spans 15 amino acids. CDR3: CASSLDWGQLDTQYF.

The chain has TRBV19 and TRBJ2-3; as DNA is missing, the TRBD1 call by TCRdb cannot be tested. The CDR3 has 16 amino acids. Per the germline V gene, CDR1 is LNHDA and CDR2 is SQIVND (reference sequence). The CDR3 protein is CASSSPGGGLTDTQYF.

The rearrangement uses TRBV3-1 and TRBJ2-7. CDR1 and CDR2 from the germline V gene are LGHDT and YNNKEL (reference sequence). The CDR3 extends over 14 amino acids. The CDR3: CASSQFTGPYEQYF.

The gene calls are TRBV7-2 and TRBJ1-1; TCRdb indicates TRBD1, and absent DNA this call remains unverified. This CDR3 is built from 15 residues. Germline V gene data show CDR1 as SGHTA and CDR2 as FQGNSA. CDR3 protein: CASSSAGGRRTEAFF.

V is TRBV7-7 and J is TRBJ2-1; checking the TCRdb D call of TRBD2 is not possible without DNA. This CDR3 comprises 13 residues. Looked up from germline, CDR1 is SSHAT and CDR2 is FNYEAQ (reference sequence). CDR3 sequence reads: CASSFGLAREQFF.